The 22 T cell receptor beta chains presented below share a single source sample, sequenced in a study of CD8+ T cells in alopecia areata. Extracted RNA was reverse transcribed into cDNA, the sequencing template. The data were produced by immunoSEQ multiplex PCR, yet TCRdb's version contains in-frame clones alone and is incomplete. The sample carries some 190,000 clones, roughly 60% recorded once. Treatment specified: oral pan-JAK inhibitor, 5-10 mg twice daily. Sample: CD4+ T cells sorted from blood, taken at roughly week 49, from a patient treated with tofacitinib. The receptors originated from a human donor with alopecia areata.

The chain recombines TRBV30 with TRBJ1-1; no firm D call. Per the germline V gene, CDR1 is GTSNPN and CDR2 is SVGIG (reference sequence). V was clipped by 0 bases and J by 1 base, with 9 bases between them. This CDR3 region has 14 residues. CDR3 DNA sequence: TGTGCCTGGAGTGTACTAGCACAGAACACTGAAGCTTTCTTT. Translation: CAWSVLAQNTEAFF.

J is TRBJ1-2 and V is TRBV30, with D possibly being TRBD1 (5 bases). The CDR3 has 16 amino acids. Trimming took 2 bases from V and 3 from J, leaving 19 bases between them. Germline V gives CDR1 GTSNPN, CDR2 SVGIG (reference sequence). CDR3 nucleotide sequence: TGTGCCTGGAGTTGGCCCACGACAGCGACCTACTATGGCTACACCTTC. Protein product: CAWSWPTTATYYGYTF.

This clone showed up just a few times. J is TRBJ2-5 and V is TRBV29-1; D might be TRBD1 or TRBD2, each matching 5 bases. The CDR3 covers 13 residues. Deletions cut 5 bases from V and 5 bases from J, with 15 bases between. Germline V lookup: CDR1 SQVTM, CDR2 ANQGSEA. CDR3 sequence: CSVRRDARETQYF. DNA of the CDR3: TGCAGCGTTCGCCGGGACGCCAGGGAGACCCAGTACTTC.

The chain carries TRBV7-2 and TRBJ2-1; the D is unclear. The V end was cut by 7 bases, the J end by 12 bases, with 10 bases between. Germline assignment: CDR1 SGHTA and CDR2 FQGNSA. The CDR3 is made up of 10 amino acids. CDR3 sequence: CASISTVQFF. Here the CDR3 DNA reads TGTGCCAGCATATCGACCGTGCAGTTCTTC.

The gene calls are TRBV2 and TRBJ2-5; D is ambiguous. V lost 11 bases, J lost 1 base, and 11 bases lay in between. The CDR3 has 12 amino acids. The germline gives CDR1 SNHLY, CDR2 FYNNEI. CDR3 nucleotide sequence: TGTGCCGGCCGTAGGGTCCAAGAGACCCAGTACTTC. Residues: CAGRRVQETQYF.

In its sample, this clone was seen a few times. This chain links TRBV5-8 with TRBJ1-2; D might be TRBD1 (5 bases). With 1 base removed from V and 6 bases from J, the gap between germline ends came to 10 bases. The CDR3 runs to 13 residues. The V gene's germline CDR1 is SGHTS and CDR2 YDEGEE. The CDR3: CASSLLGGDGYTF. CDR3 DNA sequence: TGTGCCAGCAGCTTGCTGGGAGGGGATGGCTACACCTTC.

V gene TRBV29-1 combines with J gene TRBJ1-4; 7 positions match TRBD1. The germline V gene has CDR1 SQVTM and CDR2 ANQGSEA. The CDR3 totals 12 residues. The V segment lost 6 bases and the J segment 5 bases; nucleotides outside the gene matches: 3. CDR3 sequence reads: CSVIQGNEKLFF. The CDR3 nucleotides read TGCAGCGTCATACAGGGGAATGAAAAACTGTTTTTT.

This chain links TRBV29-1 with TRBJ1-1, with D uncertain. Between the trimmed V and J ends, which lost 4 bases and 0 bases, there was a span of 9 bases. CDR1 is SQVTM and CDR2 is ANQGSEA in the germline V gene. CDR3 size: 13 residues. CDR3 protein: CSVGRILNTEAFF. CDR3 sequence (DNA): TGCAGCGTTGGACGCATATTGAACACTGAAGCTTTCTTT.

This clone was recorded a few times. The chain uses TRBV7-2 and TRBJ1-6; 10 nucleotides line up with TRBD1. With 2 bases clipped from V and 8 bases from J, the junction kept 3 bases outside the gene matches. This CDR3 contains 15 residues. CDR1 and CDR2 from the germline V gene are SGHTA and FQGNSA. CDR3: CASSLIGTGDSPLHF. The DNA of the CDR3 is TGTGCCAGCAGCTTAATCGGGACAGGGGATTCACCCCTCCACTTT.

This sequence joins TRBV30 and TRBJ2-2; D gene uncertain. This CDR3 region has 14 residues. Trimming stripped 4 bases from V and 0 bases from J, with 9 bases between. CDR1 and CDR2 (germline): GTSNPN, SVGIG (reference sequence). This chain's CDR3 is CAWIIKANTGELFF. In DNA form, the CDR3 reads TGTGCCTGGATCATAAAGGCGAACACCGGGGAGCTGTTTTTT.

The chain uses TRBV5-8 and TRBJ1-5; D not certain. Germline loops: CDR1 SGHTS, CDR2 YDEGEE. CDR3 length: 15 residues. The ends were cut back, 1 base at V and 6 bases at J, with 14 bases in the middle. CDR3 in amino acids: CASSLRRAVGQPQHF. CDR3 DNA sequence: TGTGCCAGCAGCTTGCGACGGGCCGTCGGTCAGCCCCAGCATTTT.

This clone was detected ten times or more. The chain has TRBV6-5 and TRBJ1-2; 9 bases align to TRBD1. The CDR3 spans 14 residues. V was pared by 8 bases and J by 7 bases, with 11 bases of the junction left unmatched. CDR1 MNHEY and CDR2 SVGAGI come from the germline V gene. In DNA, the CDR3 is TGTGCCAGCGGGGAGGACAGGGGAAATTTTGGCTACACCTTC. Amino acid sequence: CASGEDRGNFGYTF.

The chain carries TRBV10-3 and TRBJ1-4; D might be TRBD1 (5 bases). Germline CDR1 reads ENHRY; CDR2 reads SYGVKD. The CDR3 contains 14 residues. V lost 0 bases, J lost 7 bases, and 9 bases lay in between. The CDR3: CAISESGAGEKLFF. CDR3 in DNA: TGTGCCATCAGTGAGTCCGGGGCTGGTGAAAAACTGTTTTTT.

This clone was counted only a few times. The V gene is TRBV29-1, the J gene TRBJ2-2; D gene unclear. The V and J ends lost 4 bases and 10 bases respectively, with 10 bases between them. Germline CDR1 is SQVTM and CDR2 is ANQGSEA. This CDR3 has 11 amino acids. CDR3: CSVALAAELFF. CDR3 bases: TGCAGCGTTGCCCTTGCGGCGGAGCTGTTTTTT.

Concerning this clone itself: The same CDR3 is also encoded by other DNA sequences in this sample. The chain has TRBV5-1 and TRBJ2-2, with TRBD1 matching over 8 bases. Germline assignment: CDR1 SGHRS and CDR2 YFSETQ. Losses at the gene ends were 4 bases for V and 4 bases for J; bases not matched to a gene: 6. This CDR3 is built from 15 residues. The CDR3 DNA follows: TGCGCCAGCAGCACCGGGACAGGAAGCACCGGGGAGCTGTTTTTT. It yields the protein CASSTGTGSTGELFF.

The genes are TRBV25-1 and TRBJ1-4, with 8 bases fitting TRBD1. Germline CDR1 reads MGHDK; CDR2 reads SYGVNS. The CDR3 covers 14 residues. Losses at the gene ends were 3 bases for V and 7 bases for J; bases not matched to a gene: 4. The CDR3 spells CASSDPGQAEKLFF. DNA for the CDR3: TGTGCCAGCAGTGATCCGGGACAGGCTGAAAAACTGTTTTTT.

The chain joins TRBV6-1 to TRBJ2-7, with 10 bases identical to TRBD1. Germline CDR1 reads MNHNS; CDR2 reads SASEGT. This CDR3 region has 14 residues. Unmatched junction bases numbered 7, after V lost 5 bases and J lost 6 bases. The CDR3 is CASSSKTGGSEQYF. The CDR3 DNA reads as TGTGCCAGCAGTTCGAAGACAGGGGGCTCCGAGCAGTACTTC.

The chain recombines TRBV7-3 with TRBJ2-3; possibly TRBD1 for D (6 bases). Per germline, CDR1 SGHTA and CDR2 FQGTGA. Between the trimmed V and J ends, which lost 4 bases and 2 bases, there was a span of 10 bases. The CDR3 has 14 residues. CDR3 sequence reads: CASSSQGFTDTQYF. In DNA form, the CDR3 reads TGTGCCAGCAGCTCACAGGGTTTCACAGATACGCAGTATTTT.

V is TRBV25-1 and J is TRBJ2-3, with D perhaps TRBD1 (6 bases). V lost 4 bases to trimming and J lost 8 bases, with 13 bases between them. CDR1 is MGHDK, CDR2 SYGVNS, per germline. The CDR3 totals 13 residues. The CDR3 loop reads CASSVQGWGTQYF. The CDR3 DNA follows: TGTGCCAGCAGTGTACAGGGCTGGGGTACGCAGTATTTT.

About this clone itself: Other DNA sequences in this specimen translate into the identical CDR3. The chain is built from TRBV5-1 and TRBJ1-5; D uncertain. Germline V CDR1 and CDR2: SGHRS, YFSETQ. The CDR3 extends over 13 amino acids. With 2 bases removed from V and 1 base from J, the gap between germline ends came to 4 bases. This CDR3 reads CASSLGSNQPQHF. The DNA for the CDR3 is TGCGCCAGCAGCTTAGGCAGCAATCAGCCCCAGCATTTT.

CDR3 coding DNA: TGTGCCAGCACCCCAGACGGGGGAGGCAATCAGCCCCAGCATTTT. Its protein is CASTPDGGGNQPQHF. The chain combines TRBV2 with TRBJ1-5, with D possibly being TRBD1 (5 bases). Germline CDR1 SNHLY, CDR2 FYNNEI. The CDR3 loop spans 15 amino acids. The V and J ends lost 7 bases and 2 bases respectively, with 15 bases between them.

This sequence joins TRBV29-1 and TRBJ2-3; perhaps D is TRBD1 or TRBD2 (5 bases each). Trimming removed 4 bases from V and 4 bases from J, with 21 bases in between. The CDR3 totals 16 residues. Germline CDR1 and CDR2: SQVTM and ANQGSEA. The CDR3 loop reads CSVVGSGGTRPDTQYF. DNA of the CDR3: TGCAGCGTTGTGGGTTCTGGGGGAACCCGACCAGATACGCAGTATTTT.